The entry below describes one TCR beta chain. The antigen is undetermined. The data were produced by immunoSEQ multiplex PCR, yet TCRdb's version contains in-frame clones alone and is incomplete. The table lists about 440,000 clones, approximately 88% of them singletons, with 10% to 15% in the top ten. Treatment specified: some 19 received Ad26.COV2.S at low or high dose, single or two shots; about 5 received placebo; per-sample allocation not given. Day 63 after the first injection of vaccine or placebo was the sampling time. CDR1 and CDR2 from the germline V gene are SGHVS and FQNEAQ. The V end lost 0 bases, the J end lost 1 base, and 7 bases lay between the germline ends. This CDR3 spans 16 amino acids. This sample is drawn from a study of Ad26.COV2.S vaccination and SARS-CoV-2 variants. Study-level results: From the TCR breadth and depth analyses, total T cell responses may have been underestimated.

The V call is TRBV7-8, the J call TRBJ2-6, with D hard to call. This sequence originates from a person aged 18 to 59 who received the Ad26.COV2.S COVID-19 vaccine or a placebo. The source material was peripheral blood, sampled in a trial of Ad26.COV2.S vaccine versus placebo. CDR3 residues: CASSLAAISGANVLTF. CDR3 DNA sequence: TGTGCCAGCAGCTTAGCAGCCATTTCTGGGGCCAACGTCCTGACTTTC. Full variable domain (remainder filled in from reference TRBV7-8 and TRBJ2-6): GAGVSQSPRYKVAKRGQDVALRCDPISGHVSLFWYQQALGQGPEFLTYFQNEAQLDKSGLPSDRFFAERPEGSVSTLKIQRTQQEDSAVYLCASSLAAISGANVLTFGAGSRLTVL.